The sample holds a few counts of the clone carrying this T cell receptor beta chain. This entry belongs to a study of blood T cells in healthy people across ages. A second PCR, run for about 7 to 11 cycles, used a sample-barcoded 5' primer plus a J-beta primer mix. TCRdb re-derived calls from the 5' RACE reads in MiXCR, one entry per CDR3 protein. The sample contains about 680,000 distinct CDR3 sequences, approximately 49% of which appear only once. The V and J ends lost 5 bases and 1 base respectively, with 12 bases between them. CDR3 length: 15 residues. Germline V lookup: CDR1 SGHAT, CDR2 FQDESV (reference sequence).

Sample: blood. The TCR comes from a woman aged 55-69 years in good health. The rearrangement links TRBV11-1 to TRBJ2-1; D perhaps matches TRBD2 (5 bases). In DNA form, the CDR3 reads TGTGCCAGCAGCCAAAAGAGCGGATCCTACAATGAGCAGTTCTTC. As protein: CASSQKSGSYNEQFF.